This TCR beta chain was documented in a study of blood T cell repertoires in COVID-19 (dated by TCRdb to 2019 to 2021). General notes on the study: Collaborator samples came from the United States, Italy and Spain and covered acute and convalescent phases of COVID-19. The prospective study material was composed of cDNA or gDNA derived from T cells, B-cell-depleted T cells, or PBMCs. The dataset comprised deeply sampled blood TCRbeta repertoires from subjects exposed to, actively infected with, or recovered from COVID-19. The repertoires were made available in a free public database intended to serve as a resource for research on the immune response to SARS-CoV-2. The samples were drawn from two sources: the first 160 participants of the ongoing ImmuneRACE study, and about 1,300 subjects contributed by 6 global collaborators. Nearly every sample came with metadata listing a de-identified subject ID, COVID-19 status, age in years and sex. Where available, HLA class I and class II types were taken from metadata supplied by the sample provider and were not determined by assay-based typing.

The cysteine opens and the phenylalanine closes a CDR3 of 15 amino acids. Only the CDR3 portion is preserved as DNA: 45 bases, with reading frame beginning at the first base. CDR1 is given as MNHEY and CDR2 as SVGAGI, both from the germline V gene. The junction shows trimming of 5 bases on V and 7 bases on J, and the gene matches do not reach 9 bases of it. TCRbeta CDR3 regions were amplified from genomic DNA by means of the immunoSEQ Assay, a bias-controlled multiplex PCR. In the original analysis: Nucleated cell counts per sample were estimated from amplification of reference gene primers within the assay. Sequence reads were collapsed and filtered to measure the absolute abundance of every unique TCRbeta CDR3 rearrangement. For each sample, productive Simpson clonality was calculated by taking the square root of Simpson's diversity index across productive rearrangements. In its TCRdb copy, this immuneACCESS table keeps in-frame sequences only and misses some clones. Where compared with another copy, unresolved V genes explain less than half of these, and the others have no known cause. Clonal size and the V and J genes are those of that table, whereas D and trimming came from the DNA. The sample profile shows approximately 270,000 clones; under 90% of them were found once. More than 1.5% of the sample goes to the ten largest clones.

Enrolling through a virtual design, the prospective study's participants ranged in age from roughly 18 to 95 years and lived across 24 United States geographic areas. To assign participants to cohorts, the prospective study relied on clinical history that participants themselves reported in a screening survey and a study questionnaire. For ImmuneRACE Cohort 3, a participant was defined as recovered based on two consecutive negative NP/OP PCR tests, clearance by a healthcare professional, or resolution of symptoms. Each participant in the prospective study had whole blood, serum and a nasopharyngeal or oropharyngeal swab collected by mobile phlebotomists. Additional blood draws and questionnaires over an approximately 2-month period could optionally be provided by prospective study participants. Before DNA extraction, blood samples from the prospective study were shipped at room temperature or frozen.

Comment on this clone: Its recognized antigen is unknown. No base-level quality is on record; no much larger clone is a single base apart.

The research as a whole found: How much clinical and demographic metadata was included differed by source and by participant, and the metadata was provided uncurated.

Sequenced input: PBMCs or T cells enriched from blood (not recorded which). The chain links TRBV6-5 with TRBJ1-5; 9 of the junction bases match TRBD1. This receptor was taken from a man aged 40-49 years who had recovered from COVID-19. CDR3 loop: CASSSPGQGGQPQHF. Here is the DNA: TGTGCCAGCAGTAGTCCGGGACAGGGCGGACAGCCCCAGCATTTT.